The source of this T cell receptor (beta chain) is a study of T cells in Graves' hyperthyroidism and ophthalmopathy. The wider study: At initial diagnosis, before any treatment had begun, peripheral blood was obtained. Study results and caveats: Blood shared most expanded thyroid clonotypes above 0.001. Ophthalmopathy prediction by the model preceded onset by a median about 6 months.

Germline CDR1 is MDHEN and CDR2 is SYDVKM. The CDR3 has 11 residues. V was clipped by 10 bases and J by 0 bases, with 6 bases between them. Amplified TCR beta CDR3 regions came from RNA transcripts. HTBI primers were the set used in a first-round RT-PCR of the TCR CDR3. TCRdb reprocessed the multiplex PCR reads with MiXCR, giving one entry per CDR3 protein. This table holds hundreds of thousands of distinct CDR3 sequences, under 15% found once. This clonotype was observed at least ten times. Its target is unknown. 9.5 to 10 ml fresh peripheral blood yielded the PBMCs. V usage is TRBV28 and J usage is TRBJ1-2; D uncertain. The sequence was collected from a woman aged 40 to 50 with Graves' ophthalmopathy. Sequences were obtained from blood. CDR3 DNA: TGTGCCACCATAGCTAACTATGGCTACACCTTC. Encoded protein: CATIANYGYTF.